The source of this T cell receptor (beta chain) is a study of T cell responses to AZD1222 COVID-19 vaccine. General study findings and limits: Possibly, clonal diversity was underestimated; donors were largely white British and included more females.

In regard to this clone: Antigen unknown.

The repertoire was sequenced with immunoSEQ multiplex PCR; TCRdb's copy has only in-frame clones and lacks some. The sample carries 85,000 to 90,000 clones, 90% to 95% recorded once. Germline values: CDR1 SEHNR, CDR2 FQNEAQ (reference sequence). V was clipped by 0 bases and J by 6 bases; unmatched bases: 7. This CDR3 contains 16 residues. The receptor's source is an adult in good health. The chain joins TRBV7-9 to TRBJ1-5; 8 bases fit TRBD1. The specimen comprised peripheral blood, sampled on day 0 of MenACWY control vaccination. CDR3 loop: CASSLASGTGLQPQHF. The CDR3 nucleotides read TGTGCCAGCAGCTTAGCCTCCGGGACAGGACTTCAGCCCCAGCATTTT.